These T cell receptor beta chains were read from a single sample in a study of CD8 T cells in Susac syndrome. TCRdb ran MiXCR on the immunoSEQ multiplex PCR reads and lists one entry per CDR3 protein. This table has approximately 130,000 distinct CDR3 sequences, 91% appearing once. The specimen sequenced was CD8+ T cells from PBMCs. Source of these receptors: a human donor with multiple sclerosis. Each CDR3 is given with its conserved first and last residue. Each record gives: clone size, V gene, D gene, J gene, CDR3 protein, CDR3 DNA. A D gene is named only where the DNA matches it firmly. Size is stated for part of the rows, as once, few or many counts, or as a class when the clone is expanded.

-	TRBV30	TRBD1	TRBJ2-3	CAWNAGQGADTQYF	TGTGCCTGGAATGCGGGACAGGGTGCAGATACGCAGTATTTT
-	TRBV11-2	-	TRBJ2-4	CASSLGSGFLSIQYF	TGTGCCAGCAGCCTAGGGTCGGGGTTTTTGAGCATTCAGTACTTC
-	TRBV28	-	TRBJ2-5	CASSLWSGETQYF	TGTGCCAGCAGTTTATGGAGCGGAGAGACCCAGTACTTC
-	TRBV11-2	-	TRBJ2-7	CASSLERSYEQYF	TGTGCCAGCAGCTTAGAGCGGTCCTACGAGCAGTACTTC
-	TRBV27	TRBD1	TRBJ2-7	CASSLKGQGFWEQYF	TGTGCCAGCAGTTTAAAGGGACAGGGGTTCTGGGAGCAGTACTTC
-	TRBV12-3/TRBV12-4	TRBD1	TRBJ1-2	CASSEGAHYYGYTF	TGTGCCAGCAGTGAGGGGGCGCATTACTATGGCTACACCTTC
-	TRBV5-4	TRBD2	TRBJ2-3	CASSLGLASTDTQYF	TGTGCCAGCAGCTTGGGACTAGCGAGCACAGATACGCAGTATTTT
-	TRBV11-1	-	TRBJ1-1	CASSRTGDTEAFF	TGTGCCAGCAGCCGGACGGGGGACACTGAAGCTTTCTTT
-	TRBV7-9	-	TRBJ2-7	CASSFQGDEQYF	TGTGCCAGCAGCTTTCAGGGCGACGAGCAGTACTTC
once	TRBV28	TRBD2	TRBJ2-1	CASSDGTSGVNEQFF	TGTGCCAGCAGTGATGGGACTAGCGGGGTTAATGAGCAGTTCTTC
-	TRBV4-3	TRBD1	TRBJ2-5	CASSQDWGQGETQYF	TGCGCCAGCAGCCAAGATTGGGGACAGGGAGAGACCCAGTACTTC
-	TRBV7-2	-	TRBJ1-2	CASSFTEYYGYTF	TGTGCCAGCAGCTTTACAGAATACTATGGCTACACCTTC
-	TRBV5-6	-	TRBJ2-1	CASSLAWNEQFF	TGTGCCAGCAGCTTGGCTTGGAATGAGCAGTTCTTC
-	TRBV30	TRBD2	TRBJ2-3	CAWTSGRTDTQYF	TGTGCCTGGACGAGCGGGAGAACAGATACGCAGTATTTT
once	TRBV29-1	TRBD2	TRBJ2-7	CSVEFGGEGYEQYF	TGCAGCGTTGAGTTTGGAGGGGAGGGGTACGAGCAGTACTTC
-	TRBV4-1	TRBD2	TRBJ2-1	CASSQVTSGREQFF	TGCGCCAGCAGCCAAGTTACTAGCGGGAGGGAGCAGTTCTTC
-	TRBV4-1	TRBD1	TRBJ2-2	CASSHPGTGNTGELFF	TGCGCCAGCAGCCATCCCGGGACAGGAAACACCGGGGAGCTGTTTTTT
-	TRBV6-2/TRBV6-3	TRBD1	TRBJ2-7	CASSLPTGSYEQYF	TGTGCCAGCAGTCTCCCGACAGGGAGCTACGAGCAGTACTTC
-	TRBV9	TRBD1	TRBJ1-2	CASSAGTGSTNYGYTF	TGTGCCAGCAGCGCCGGGACAGGGAGTACTAACTATGGCTACACCTTC
-	TRBV7-9	-	TRBJ1-2	CASSRLSQTSYGYTF	TGTGCCAGCAGCCGACTGTCCCAAACCTCCTATGGCTACACCTTC
-	TRBV12-3/TRBV12-4	TRBD1	TRBJ1-2	CASNPGQAIYGYTF	TGTGCCAGCAACCCGGGACAGGCGATCTATGGCTACACCTTC
-	TRBV4-1	-	TRBJ1-1	CASSPRLNLKYTEAFF	TGCGCCAGCAGCCCTCGATTAAACCTTAAATACACTGAAGCTTTCTTT
-	TRBV13	TRBD1	TRBJ1-2	CASSQLQGAKAYGYTF	TGTGCCAGCAGCCAACTGCAGGGGGCAAAGGCCTATGGCTACACCTTC
-	TRBV5-6	-	TRBJ1-2	CASSLEDYGYTF	TGTGCCAGCAGCTTGGAAGACTATGGCTACACCTTC
-	TRBV4-1	TRBD2	TRBJ2-1	CASSQDDGGNEQFF	TGCGCCAGCAGCCAAGATGACGGGGGGAATGAGCAGTTCTTC
-	TRBV20-1	-	TRBJ2-7	CSAYPLSDPSYEQYF	TGCAGTGCTTATCCTCTAAGCGACCCCTCCTACGAGCAGTACTTC
-	TRBV24-1	-	TRBJ2-1	CATSDGPGLGYNEQFF	TGTGCCACCAGTGACGGCCCGGGACTTGGGTACAATGAGCAGTTCTTC
-	TRBV15	TRBD2	TRBJ2-5	CATSRGSSLAGQETQYF	TGTGCCACCAGCAGAGGCAGCAGTCTAGCGGGGCAAGAGACCCAGTACTTC
-	TRBV6-6	TRBD2	TRBJ2-7	CASTPSGRHYEQYF	TGTGCCAGCACCCCTAGCGGGAGGCACTACGAGCAGTACTTC
-	TRBV19	-	TRBJ2-1	CASSEGEQFF	TGTGCCAGTAGTGAGGGAGAGCAGTTCTTC
-	TRBV20-1	TRBD1	TRBJ1-2	CRSPGEGAIDGYTF	TGCAGGAGTCCGGGTGAGGGGGCCATCGATGGCTACACCTTC
-	TRBV27	TRBD2	TRBJ2-7	CASSPTSGYEQYF	TGTGCCAGCAGTCCGACTAGCGGTTACGAGCAGTACTTC